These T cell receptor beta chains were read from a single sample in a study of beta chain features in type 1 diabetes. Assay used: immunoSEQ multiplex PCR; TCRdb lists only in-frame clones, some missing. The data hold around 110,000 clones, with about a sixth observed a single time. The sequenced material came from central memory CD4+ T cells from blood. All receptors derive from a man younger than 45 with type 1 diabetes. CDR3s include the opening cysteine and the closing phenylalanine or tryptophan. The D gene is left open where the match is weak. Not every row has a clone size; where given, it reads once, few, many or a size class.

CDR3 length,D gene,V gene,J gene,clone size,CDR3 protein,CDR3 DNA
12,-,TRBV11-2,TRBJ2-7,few,CASSLDGYEQYF,TGTGCCAGCAGCCTGGACGGGTACGAGCAGTACTTC
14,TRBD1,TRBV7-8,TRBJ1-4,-,CASSPLGDSRKLFF,TGTGCCAGCAGCCCCTTAGGGGACAGCCGTAAACTGTTTTTT
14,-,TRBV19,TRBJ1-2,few,CASSIEQTYYGYTF,TGTGCCAGTAGTATAGAACAGACCTACTATGGCTACACCTTC
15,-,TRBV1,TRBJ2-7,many,CTSRDTGTDSYEQYF,TGCACCAGCAGAGATACCGGGACAGACTCCTACGAGCAGTACTTC
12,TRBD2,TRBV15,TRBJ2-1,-,CATSRTSGEQFF,TGTGCCACCAGCAGAACTAGCGGGGAGCAGTTCTTC
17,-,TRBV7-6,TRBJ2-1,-,CASSLVGGALLVNEQFF,TGTGCCAGCAGCTTAGTGGGGGGCGCGCTCTTAGTAAATGAGCAGTTCTTC
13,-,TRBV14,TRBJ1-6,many,CASSQEGRSPLHF,TGTGCCAGCAGCCAAGAAGGTCGCTCACCCCTCCACTTT
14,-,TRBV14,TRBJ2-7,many,CASSLHGVNYEQYF,TGTGCCAGCAGCCTCCATGGGGTGAACTACGAGCAGTACTTC
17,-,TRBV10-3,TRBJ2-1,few,CAISGSPEGSSYNEQFF,TGTGCCATCAGTGGTTCCCCCGAGGGAAGCTCCTACAATGAGCAGTTCTTC
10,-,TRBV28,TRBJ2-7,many,CAIGAYEQYF,TGTGCCATCGGGGCCTACGAGCAGTACTTC
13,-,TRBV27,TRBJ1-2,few,CASSLSRRDGYTF,TGTGCCAGCAGTTTATCGAGGAGGGATGGCTACACCTTC
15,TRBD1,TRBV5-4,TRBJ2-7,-,CASSLGQGTGYEQYF,TGTGCCAGCAGCTTGGGACAGGGGACCGGGTACGAGCAGTACTTC
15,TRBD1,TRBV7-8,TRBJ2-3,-,CASSFGQGRTDTQYF,TGTGCCAGCAGCTTCGGACAGGGTCGTACAGATACGCAGTATTTT
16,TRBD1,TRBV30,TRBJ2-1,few,CAWSSGTGKSYNEQFF,TGTGCCTGGAGTTCCGGGACAGGGAAGTCCTACAATGAGCAGTTCTTC
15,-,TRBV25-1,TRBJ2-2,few,CASSEGADFTGELFF,TGTGCCAGCAGTGAAGGAGCAGATTTCACCGGGGAGCTGTTTTTT
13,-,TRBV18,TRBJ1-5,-,CASSPAESQPQHF,TGTGCCAGCTCACCAGCGGAGAGTCAGCCCCAGCATTTT
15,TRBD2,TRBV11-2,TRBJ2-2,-,CASSGSGGATGELFF,TGTGCCAGCAGCGGTAGCGGGGGGGCAACCGGGGAGCTGTTTTTT
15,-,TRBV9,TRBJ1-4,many,CASSVNSGHNEKLFF,TGTGCCAGCAGCGTCAACAGTGGTCATAATGAAAAACTGTTTTTT